This T cell receptor (beta chain) was recovered during a study of shared clonotypes between healthy human individuals. Regarding the study as a whole: Clonotypes which were not shared had lower generation probabilities than clonotypes that all four donors shared. What rarefaction showed was incomplete sorted-subset sequencing despite large depth.

Data came from immunoSEQ multiplex PCR; TCRdb stores just in-frame clones and leaves some out. The sample records 2 million to 2.5 million clones, approximately 94% being singletons. A remark on this clone: Its cognate antigen is unknown.

The CDR3 has 15 amino acids. Trimming left V 5 bases short and J 6 bases short, with 19 bases between. In germline, CDR1 is GTSNPN, CDR2 SVGIG (reference sequence). The sample consisted of naive CD4+ T cells sorted from blood. The subset denotes: CD45RA+ positively selected. The V call is TRBV30, the J call TRBJ2-2, with D hard to call. The receptor was isolated from a man aged 18 to 29 in good health. DNA for the CDR3: TGTGCCTGGGAGGCTGGGAACAATCGTGCCGGGGAGCTGTTTTTT. Its translation is CAWEAGNNRAGELFF. Filled out from reference TRBV30 and TRBJ2-2, the complete variable domain reads SQTIHQWPATLVQPVGSPLSLECTVEGTSNPNLYWYRQAAGRGLQLLFYSVGIGQISSEVPQNLSASRPQDRQFILSSKKLLLSDSGFYLCAWEAGNNRAGELFFGEGSRLTVL.